Below, 32 T cell receptor beta chains from the same sample are listed, as sequenced in a study of cytomegalovirus exposure and HLA in healthy donors. It was with 60 Vbeta and 13 Jbeta primers that the PCR ran. Repertoires were generated with immunoSEQ multiplex PCR, while TCRdb's copy carries only in-frame clones and drops some. The sample holds some 140,000 clones, roughly 70% seen once. Sequencing was performed on PBMCs. The receptors here all came from a man aged 25-45 years in good health and CMV-seronegative.

This clone was found once. The chain joins TRBV5-6 to TRBJ1-1; 7 nucleotides agree with TRBD1. Germline CDR1 reads SGHDT; CDR2 reads YYEEEE. V shed 0 bases and J 2 bases; nucleotides not matched to a gene: 7. This CDR3 has 16 residues. The CDR3 bases are TGTGCCAGCAGCTTGGCCGGGGCAGGGGGTAACACTGAAGCTTTCTTT. This codes for CASSLAGAGGNTEAFF. Drawing the rest from reference TRBV5-6 and TRBJ1-1, the complete variable domain is DAGVTQSPTHLIKTRGQQVTLRCSPKSGHDTVSWYQQALGQGPQFIFQYYEEEERQRGNFPDRFSGHQFPNYSSELNVNALLLGDSALYLCASSLAGAGGNTEAFFGQGTRLTVV.

The rearrangement links TRBV15 to TRBJ2-5; 12 positions agree with TRBD2. The CDR3 has 15 amino acids. Germline CDR1 LNHNV, CDR2 YYDKDF (reference sequence). The V and J ends lost 3 bases and 4 bases, in that order; junction bases with no gene match: 3. Here the CDR3 DNA reads TGTGCCACCAGCAGCGGGACTAGCGGGCTAGAGACCCAGTACTTC. It translates to CATSSGTSGLETQYF.

With respect to this clone: The junction departs from germline at one end; a sequencing error may be responsible. The V call is TRBV13, the J call TRBJ1-5; 8 nucleotides align to TRBD1. Germline CDR1 reads PRHDT; CDR2 reads FYEKMQ (reference sequence). The CDR3 sequence is 16 residues long. CDR3 sequence (DNA): TGTGCCAGCAGCTCCTCCTCCAGAGACAGGGGTCAGCCCCAGAATTTT. Translation gives CASSSSSRDRGQPQNF.

This chain connects TRBV7-9 to TRBJ1-3; D might be TRBD1 (6 bases). The CDR3 runs to 15 residues. V was pared by 0 bases and J by 5 bases, with 11 bases between. Germline CDR1 and CDR2: SEHNR and FQNEAQ (reference sequence). Here the CDR3 DNA reads TGTGCCAGCAGCTTAGCACAGGGATGGAGAAACACCATATATTTT. Its translation: CASSLAQGWRNTIYF.

The V call is TRBV7-2, the J call TRBJ2-5, with 8 bases aligning to TRBD2. In germline, CDR1 is SGHTA, CDR2 FQGNSA. The CDR3 extends over 16 amino acids. J lost 4 bases, V lost 4 bases, and 11 bases had no gene match. The CDR3 region is CASSSLERGLGETQYF. CDR3 DNA sequence: TGTGCCAGCAGCTCACTAGAGCGGGGGCTAGGAGAGACCCAGTACTTC.

This chain connects TRBV7-2 to TRBJ2-7; 10 nucleotides match TRBD1. Germline loops: CDR1 SGHTA, CDR2 FQGNSA. The V and J ends lost 2 bases and 3 bases, in that order; junction bases with no gene match: 4. The CDR3 sequence is 15 residues long. CDR3 coding DNA: TGTGCCAGCAGCTTATTAGGACAGGGGGGCTACGAGCAGTACTTC. The encoded protein is CASSLLGQGGYEQYF.

The count of this clone is one. An end of the junction differs from the germline gene, which may be a read error. V gene TRBV7-8 combines with J gene TRBJ1-4, with a possible D match to TRBD1 (5 bases). The CDR3 contains 11 residues. Germline loops: CDR1 SGHVS, CDR2 FQNEAQ. As DNA, the CDR3 is TGTGCCAGCAGCTCCCAGCGGGACCTGGTTTTT. As protein: CASSSQRDLVF.

This rearrangement joins TRBV10-3 to TRBJ1-1; 7 bases are shared with TRBD1. V shed 7 bases, J shed 4 bases, and the junction held 9 bases outside the gene matches. From germline, CDR1 is ENHRY and CDR2 SYGVKD. The CDR3 covers 14 residues. CDR3 DNA: TGTGCCATCACCCCGACAGGGTTCGGCACTGAAGCTTTCTTT. This translates into CAITPTGFGTEAFF.

In regard to this clone: A junction boundary mismatches the germline segment, possibly from a read error. The rearrangement joins TRBV5-8 to TRBJ2-2; D remains unclear. Germline CDR1 SGHTS, CDR2 YDEGEE. The CDR3 length is 12 residues. The CDR3: CSLFANTGELFF. Here the CDR3 DNA reads TGCTCCTTGTTCGCGAACACCGGGGAGCTGTTTTTT.

This rearrangement joins TRBV11-2 to TRBJ2-7; 15 positions agree with TRBD2. V shed 6 bases and J 3 bases; nucleotides not matched to a gene: 3. Germline CDR1 SGHAT, CDR2 FQNNGV. The CDR3 extends over 15 amino acids. Written as DNA, the CDR3 is TGTGCCAGCAGTGGACTAGCGGGGGGGATCTACGAGCAGTACTTC. As protein: CASSGLAGGIYEQYF.

The sample holds one count of this clone. This chain connects TRBV5-1 to TRBJ2-3; TRBD2 matches 12 bases. CDR3 length equals 20 residues. V lost 4 bases to trimming and J lost 1 base; unmatched junction nucleotides: 16. The germline V gene encodes CDR1 SGHRS and CDR2 YFSETQ. The CDR3 is CASSQNGLAGPILGTDTQYF. The CDR3 nucleotides are TGCGCCAGCAGCCAGAACGGACTAGCGGGACCTATATTGGGCACAGATACGCAGTATTTT.

V and J are TRBV5-1 and TRBJ2-7, with 8 bases identical to TRBD1. J lost 2 bases, V lost 4 bases, and 5 bases had no gene match. This CDR3 is 14 amino acids long. Germline CDR1 SGHRS, CDR2 YFSETQ. CDR3 loop: CASSLGQEPYEQYF. The CDR3 DNA sequence: TGCGCCAGCAGCCTGGGACAGGAACCCTACGAGCAGTACTTC.

This chain joins TRBV2 and TRBJ2-1; D not resolved. Germline V lookup: CDR1 SNHLY, CDR2 FYNNEI. V was cut by 5 bases and J by 10 bases, with 15 bases left in between. The CDR3 runs 13 residues. Here the CDR3 DNA reads TGTGCCAGCAGTTCGCTATTAGGAGAGGAGCAGTTCTTC. It specifies CASSSLLGEEQFF.

This chain joins TRBV5-1 and TRBJ2-7, with 9 nucleotides matching TRBD2. The germline V gene has CDR1 SGHRS and CDR2 YFSETQ. The V segment lost 5 bases and the J segment 4 bases; nucleotides outside the gene matches: 4. This CDR3 has 13 residues. The CDR3 DNA reads TGCGCCAGCAGGGCTAGCGGGGAGTACGAGCAGTACTTC. It translates to CASRASGEYEQYF.

V is TRBV2 and J is TRBJ2-1; the D gene is possibly TRBD1 (5 bases). The germline V gene has CDR1 SNHLY and CDR2 FYNNEI. This CDR3 contains 14 residues. V lost 6 bases to trimming and J lost 9 bases, with 18 bases between them. The CDR3 DNA sequence: TGTGCCAGCAGAGTACTCAGGGATAACGGTGAGCAGTTCTTC. This translates into CASRVLRDNGEQFF.

This chain uses TRBV5-1 with TRBJ2-5, with D possibly matching TRBD1 (5 bases). V was cut by 5 bases and J by 3 bases, with 11 bases left in between. Germline V CDR1 and CDR2: SGHRS, YFSETQ. This CDR3 has 13 residues. The CDR3 nucleotides are TGCGCCAGCAGGGAATTAGGGGAAGAGACCCAGTACTTC. It is translated as CASRELGEETQYF.

The chain uses TRBV19 and TRBJ1-5; 7 positions agree with TRBD1. The V segment lost 6 bases and the J segment 0 bases; nucleotides outside the gene matches: 20. Germline CDR1 is LNHDA and CDR2 is SQIVND (reference sequence). The CDR3 contains 20 residues. The CDR3 nucleotides are TGTGCCAGTAGCAACCCCCGGGACAGCAATCGATTCTATAGCAATCAGCCCCAGCATTTT. It yields the protein CASSNPRDSNRFYSNQPQHF.

This clone was observed a single time. This chain connects TRBV30 to TRBJ1-2; maybe TRBD1 (6 bases). CDR1 and CDR2 (germline): GTSNPN, SVGIG (reference sequence). CDR3 size: 15 residues. V was clipped by 2 bases and J by 0 bases, with 13 bases between them. The CDR3: CAWSLTGIPNYGYTF. The DNA for the CDR3 is TGTGCCTGGAGTCTAACAGGGATACCTAACTATGGCTACACCTTC.

The chain employs TRBV9 and TRBJ1-3; 7 bases fit TRBD1. The germline gives CDR1 SGDLS, CDR2 YYNGEE. CDR3 length: 15 amino acids. V lost 3 bases to trimming and J lost 2 bases; unmatched junction nucleotides: 5. The CDR3 bases are TGTGCCAGCAGCGCGACCGACAGGGCTGGAAACACCATATATTTT. Its translation is CASSATDRAGNTIYF.

This chain joins TRBV5-1 and TRBJ1-6; D is possibly TRBD1 (5 bases). The germline V gene encodes CDR1 SGHRS and CDR2 YFSETQ. Trimming removed 3 bases from V and 6 bases from J, with 13 bases in between. The CDR3 totals 15 residues. The CDR3 loop reads CASSWGDVINSPLHF. The CDR3 coding sequence is TGCGCCAGCAGCTGGGGGGACGTAATTAATTCACCCCTCCACTTT.

There are a few counts of this clone. This chain links TRBV2 with TRBJ1-3, with D tentatively TRBD1 (6 bases). The germline V and J ends were trimmed by 4 bases and 0 bases, with 19 bases remaining between them. Germline values: CDR1 SNHLY, CDR2 FYNNEI. This CDR3 has 18 amino acids. The CDR3 bases are TGTGCCAGCAGTGTGTCTGTGGCGGGGGACACCTCTGGAAACACCATATATTTT. Its translation: CASSVSVAGDTSGNTIYF.

In this sample, this clone turned up a few times. The rearrangement links TRBV19 to TRBJ2-7; 7 bases fit TRBD1. V lost 4 bases, J lost 4 bases, and 4 bases stayed unmatched. This CDR3 comprises 13 residues. Per the germline V gene, CDR1 is LNHDA and CDR2 is SQIVND (reference sequence). CDR3 nucleotides: TGTGCCAGTAGTACCCCGGGACAGTACGAGCAGTACTTC. It codes for CASSTPGQYEQYF.

This chain joins TRBV7-6 and TRBJ2-7, with 8 bases fitting TRBD1. Trimming took 2 bases from V and 8 from J; bases not matched to a gene: 11. The CDR3 extends over 15 amino acids. Germline loops: CDR1 SGHVS, CDR2 FNYEAQ. The CDR3 loop reads CASSLRRGQEGQQYF. For the CDR3, the DNA is TGTGCCAGCAGCTTACGCCGGGGACAGGAGGGTCAGCAGTACTTC.

The rearrangement joins TRBV11-2 to TRBJ2-2, with unresolved D. The germline V and J ends were trimmed by 1 base and 5 bases, with 8 bases remaining between them. The CDR3 spans 14 residues. Germline V lookup: CDR1 SGHAT, CDR2 FQNNGV. In DNA form, the CDR3 reads TGTGCCAGCAGCTTAGGCCAGACAACCGGGGAGCTGTTTTTT. Protein sequence: CASSLGQTTGELFF.

This clone was seen only once. The chain employs TRBV7-2 and TRBJ1-5; TRBD1 agrees at 7 bases. The CDR3 contains 17 residues. V gave up 5 bases and J gave up 2 bases; unmatched junction bases: 12. Per the germline V gene, CDR1 is SGHTA and CDR2 is FQGNSA. The CDR3 region has the DNA TGTGCCAGCAGCCCCTCTAGGAGGGGGCACGGCAATCAGCCCCAGCATTTT. Protein sequence: CASSPSRRGHGNQPQHF. Together with reference TRBV7-2 and TRBJ1-5, the CDR3 gives the full variable domain: GAGVSQSPSNKVTEKGKDVELRCDPISGHTALYWYRQSLGQGLEFLIYFQGNSAPDKSGLPSDRFSAERTGGSVSTLTIQRTQQEDSAVYLCASSPSRRGHGNQPQHFGDGTRLSIL.

V gene TRBV7-2 combines with J gene TRBJ1-2; 7 bases are a match to TRBD1. CDR1 is SGHTA, CDR2 FQGNSA, per germline. The J segment lost 2 bases and the V segment lost 5 bases, leaving 5 bases of the junction unmatched. This CDR3 spans 14 amino acids. CDR3 bases: TGTGCCAGCAGCCCACAGACAGGGAACTATGGCTACACCTTC. Translating gives CASSPQTGNYGYTF.

The sample holds a few counts of this clone. The V and J genes are TRBV4-3 and TRBJ1-4; D is uncertain. The germline V gene has CDR1 LGHNA and CDR2 YSLEER. Trimming removed 0 bases at V and 8 bases at J, with 13 bases between. CDR3 length equals 15 residues. This CDR3 is CASSQDYRMREKLFF. CDR3 in DNA: TGCGCCAGCAGCCAAGATTACCGGATGAGGGAAAAACTGTTTTTT.

The CDR3 is CAIPPRDSLNTEAFF. In nucleotides, the CDR3 is TGTGCCATCCCCCCCAGAGACAGCCTGAACACTGAAGCTTTCTTT. The J gene is TRBJ1-1, the V gene TRBV5-8, with D possibly TRBD1 on 5 matching bases. The V end lost 9 bases, the J end lost 0 bases, and 18 bases lay between the germline ends. Germline V gives CDR1 SGHTS, CDR2 YDEGEE. The CDR3 length is 15 residues.

The chain is built from TRBV5-1 and TRBJ2-5, with TRBD2 matching over 12 bases. This CDR3 has 16 amino acids. V dropped 1 base and J dropped 2; count of bases not matched to a gene: 3. Germline CDR1 SGHRS, CDR2 YFSETQ. The chain's CDR3 is CASSLQTSGGQETQYF. The CDR3 region has the DNA TGCGCCAGCAGCTTGCAAACTAGCGGGGGGCAAGAGACCCAGTACTTC.

The V call is TRBV6-1, the J call TRBJ2-3, with 9 bases fitting TRBD2. V lost 2 bases, J lost 3 bases, and 12 bases stayed unmatched. Germline V CDR1 and CDR2: MNHNS, SASEGT. This CDR3 has 18 amino acids. DNA of the CDR3: TGTGCCAGCAGTGAATGGGGGCGGGGGGGCCTGTTTACAGATACGCAGTATTTT. Its protein product is CASSEWGRGGLFTDTQYF.

V usage is TRBV19 and J usage is TRBJ2-1, with 8 bases lining up with TRBD2. The CDR3 totals 15 residues. V shed 0 bases, J shed 10 bases, and the junction held 8 bases outside the gene matches. CDR1 and CDR2 (germline): LNHDA, SQIVND (reference sequence). The CDR3 is CASSIDNGRAREQFF. The CDR3 region has the DNA TGTGCCAGTAGTATAGATAACGGGAGGGCACGGGAGCAGTTCTTC.

Regarding this clone: A junction end diverges from the germline sequence, so it may reflect a read error. The V and J genes are TRBV6-1 and TRBJ1-2; D is possibly TRBD1 (6 bases). Germline values: CDR1 MNHNS, CDR2 SASEGT. The CDR3 sequence is 14 residues long. The CDR3 bases are TGTGCCAGCACCGACGGTGGGCAGGGGACGCTACCCTTCTTC. Amino acids: CASTDGGQGTLPFF.